This TCR beta chain was profiled in a study of identical twins (TCRdb year 2016). For the study in its entirety: To test whether fetal clonotypes persist, the study used deep sequencing on TCR alpha and beta repertoires from monozygotic twins, unrelated adults of various ages, and cord blood. Replicate twin experiments were performed at different times using different library preparation protocols to rule out contamination. Overall study results and their limits: In beta out-of-frame sequences, excess twin sharing was weaker, because having fewer shared sequences lowered the signal-to-noise ratio. Out-of-frame TCR alpha sharing in monozygotic twins was systematically underestimated by recombination models, whereas sharing between unrelated individuals was in agreement with the recombination models. Out-of-frame TCR alpha sequences shared between twins showed an excess of low generation-probability sequences compared with coincidental sharing between unrelated individuals. Zero-insertion analyses could be partly confounded by invariant T cells such as MAIT and iNKT, though diverse VJ usage argued against such confounding for most clonotypes. Abundant cord blood beta clonotypes had fewer insertions, young adult naive repertoires showed a similar but weaker trend, and memory repertoires showed no such trend. Conclusions relied on cross-sectional statistical analysis, since the same donors could not be followed over many years.

Concerning this clonotype itself: It lacks a known antigen. Base-call qualities are not available, and no considerably larger clone is one nucleotide away.

Only healthy Caucasian donors were included. The twin cohort comprised three pairs of female monozygotic twins, all aged about 18 to 30 years. Peripheral blood mononuclear cells were the source from which RNA for the TCR libraries was isolated. From the cysteine through the phenylalanine, the CDR3 covers 16 amino acids. Only CDR3 DNA is held: 48 bases, read in frame from base 1. Per the germline V gene (reference sequence), LGHDT is the CDR1 and YNNKEL is the CDR2. The junction shows trimming of 2 bases on V and 2 bases on J, and the gene matches do not reach 7 bases of it. Library construction relied on 5' RACE. Sequencing used an Illumina HiSeq 2000. Template switching introduced a universal primer binding site; the final cDNA contained a unique molecular identifier, enabling accurate counting of TCR cDNA molecules. First-strand cDNA for TCR alpha and beta chains was synthesized from specific primers in the conserved constant-segment region. To control for contamination, every cDNA library was double barcoded, receiving both a SMART-Mk sample barcode and Illumina barcodes. TruSeq adapter sequences, together with Illumina sample barcodes, were added in two successive PCR steps. The TCR alpha and beta cDNA libraries were sequenced on the Illumina HiSeq platform using custom primers. In the authors' own workflow: MiGEC processed the raw reads to extract unique molecular identifiers, while MiXCR was used to determine the CDR3 positions. Recombination models were inferred per individual with the repgenHMM and IGoR tools using an EM algorithm. Shared clonotype analysis was performed with the tcR package in R, normalizing sharing by the product of cloneset sizes. To study raw recombination without the effects of thymic and clonal selection, out-of-frame nonproductive sequences were analyzed. The public sequencing data were trimmed at Q25 with fastp and processed into clonotypes with MiXCR by TCRdb, which kept only in-frame beta chains. Each CDR3 protein appears once, grouped with its most common genes and DNA. It is TCRdb's table, rather than the study itself, that gives the V and J calls and clone size. The sample records under 800,000 distinct CDR3 sequences, 20% to 25% of which are singletons. Together, the top ten hold over 4% of the sample.

This same sample was also part of a study on T cells expressing NK-cell markers. According to the second study: In sorted CD3+CD56+NKG2C+, CD3+CD56+NKG2C- and CD3+CD56-NKG2C+ T-cell subsets from eight donors, TCR beta-chain repertoires were profiled. Of the eight sequenced donors, seven were found to be HCMV-seropositive and one was found to be HCMV-seronegative. In several experiments an anti-gammadeltaTCR antibody was added to restrict sorting to alphabetaTCR-expressing T cells. In over five donors, the dominant CD3+CD56+NKG2C+ clonotypes were found to rank among the top 10 CD8+ clonotypes and to make up about 1.0-7.5% of CD8+ T cells. Those dominant clonotypes were again the most abundant among CD3+CD56-NKG2C+ cells in a handful of donors, at 28.3-60.1%. Whether the expanded NKG2C-expressing T cell clones were specific for HCMV antigens was left unclear. Randomly selected healthy volunteers, three men and five women, were used as the eight sequenced donors. A commercial ELISA kit detecting HCMV-specific IgG in serum was used to determine HCMV serostatus. For 5 or 6 donors, unsorted PBMC were also used to sequence bulk peripheral blood T-cell repertoires. MIGEC was used to demultiplex reads and group reads by UMI, and MiTCR was used to assemble and quantify clonotypes. Only TCR cDNA sequences supported by at least two reads were kept to exclude erroneous sequences. The tcR package was used for downstream repertoire analysis, and clonotypes were matched between fractions using CDR3 nucleotide sequence together with V segment. Antigen specificity was annotated against VDJdb with VDJmatch, allowing one amino acid substitution in CDR3.

The chain is encoded by TRBV3-1 joined to TRBJ1-1; 8 central bases correspond to TRBD1. This TCR came from a woman aged 18-35 years in good health. The specimen was PBMCs. The CDR3 in this case is CASSQPGRGQNTEAFF. The DNA sequence is TGTGCCAGCAGCCAACCCGGCAGGGGGCAAAACACTGAAGCTTTCTTT.